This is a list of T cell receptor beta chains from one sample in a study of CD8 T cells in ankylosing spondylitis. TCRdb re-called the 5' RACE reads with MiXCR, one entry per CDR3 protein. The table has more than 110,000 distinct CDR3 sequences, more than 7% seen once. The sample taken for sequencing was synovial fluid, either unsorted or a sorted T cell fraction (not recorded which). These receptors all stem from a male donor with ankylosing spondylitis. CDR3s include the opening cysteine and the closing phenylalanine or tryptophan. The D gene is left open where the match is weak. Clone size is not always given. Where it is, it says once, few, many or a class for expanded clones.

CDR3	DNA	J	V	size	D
CASSILISSGANVLTF	TGTGCCAGTAGTATACTTATCTCCTCTGGGGCCAACGTCCTGACTTTC	TRBJ2-6	TRBV19	many	NA
CASSRLGGTQYF	TGTGCCAGCAGTCGGCTTGGGGGGACCCAGTACTTC	TRBJ2-5	TRBV7-2	NA	NA
CASSGGFSFQETQYF	TGTGCCAGCAGTGGTGGATTCAGTTTCCAGGAGACCCAGTACTTC	TRBJ2-5	TRBV2	few	NA
CASSPRTGAETEAFF	TGTGCCAGCAGCCCACGGACAGGGGCGGAGACTGAAGCTTTCTTT	TRBJ1-1	TRBV14	many	TRBD1
CASSPSGPGANVLTF	TGTGCCAGCAGCCCCTCCGGACCTGGGGCCAACGTCCTGACTTTC	TRBJ2-6	TRBV3-1	few	NA
CASSIRQGAGANVLTF	TGTGCCAGCAGTATTCGACAGGGGGCTGGGGCCAACGTCCTGACTTTC	TRBJ2-6	TRBV6-4	NA	TRBD1
CASSFRTASPLHF	TGTGCCAGCAGCTTTCGAACCGCTTCACCCCTCCACTTT	TRBJ1-6	TRBV7-2	NA	NA
CSADTGTSTGNTIYF	TGCAGTGCTGATACCGGGACATCGACTGGAAACACCATATATTTT	TRBJ1-3	TRBV20-1	many	NA
CASSSAREYNEQFF	TGTGCCAGCAGTTCTGCGCGGGAGTACAATGAGCAGTTCTTC	TRBJ2-1	TRBV6-5	many	TRBD2
CASSLSPRSTNEKLFF	TGTGCCAGCAGCCTCTCTCCCCGATCAACTAATGAAAAACTGTTTTTT	TRBJ1-4	TRBV6-1	few	NA
CASRGHLNQPQHF	TGTGCCAGCAGGGGACACCTTAATCAGCCCCAGCATTTT	TRBJ1-5	TRBV6-2/TRBV6-3	many	NA
CASSLLTGAAEAFF	TGTGCCAGCAGCCTCCTGACAGGGGCGGCTGAAGCTTTCTTT	TRBJ1-1	TRBV14	NA	TRBD1
CASSVDSYNSPLHF	TGCGCCAGCAGCGTCGACTCCTATAATTCACCCCTCCACTTT	TRBJ1-6	TRBV5-1	many	NA
CASRTPSGTGHEQYF	TGTGCCAGCAGGACACCCTCCGGGACAGGGCACGAGCAGTACTTC	TRBJ2-7	TRBV28	many	TRBD1
CASTRKGQGVTEAFF	TGTGCCAGCACACGAAAGGGACAGGGGGTAACTGAAGCTTTCTTT	TRBJ1-1	TRBV11-2	NA	TRBD1
CASSLTSETQYF	TGCGCCAGCAGTCTTACTTCAGAGACCCAGTACTTC	TRBJ2-5	TRBV4-1	many	NA
CASSYRETGWLQVYTF	TGTGCCAGCAGTTACCGTGAGACAGGATGGTTGCAGGTCTACACCTTC	TRBJ1-2	TRBV6-2/TRBV6-3	many	NA
CASSLGQTSTYEQYF	TGCGCCAGCAGCTTGGGGCAGACGTCTACCTACGAGCAGTACTTC	TRBJ2-7	TRBV5-1	many	NA
CAAQSGLLTGELFF	TGTGCCGCCCAATCAGGGTTATTAACCGGGGAGCTGTTTTTT	TRBJ2-2	TRBV24-1	NA	NA
CASSLEGRSYGYTF	TGTGCCAGCAGCTTAGAGGGACGGAGCTATGGCTACACCTTC	TRBJ1-2	TRBV7-9	many	NA
CASSPVKGNEQFF	TGTGCCAGCAGCCCGGTGAAGGGGAATGAGCAGTTCTTC	TRBJ2-1	TRBV7-2	NA	NA
CASSPGLGIVWGYEQYF	TGTGCCAGCAGTCCAGGACTAGGAATCGTTTGGGGCTACGAGCAGTACTTC	TRBJ2-7	TRBV28	NA	TRBD2